This TCR beta chain stems from a study of blood T cell repertoires in COVID-19 (TCRdb year 2020). A note on the overall study: The collaborator samples originated in the United States, Italy and Spain and spanned the acute and convalescent phases of COVID-19. The prospective study material was composed of cDNA or gDNA derived from T cells, B-cell-depleted T cells, or PBMCs. Subjects who had been exposed to COVID-19, were actively infected with it, or had recovered from it provided the deeply sampled blood TCRbeta repertoires that made up the dataset. The repertoires were released in a freely available public database intended as a resource for research on the immune response to SARS-CoV-2. Samples were obtained from the ongoing ImmuneRACE study (first 160 participants) and from over a thousand subjects provided by 6 global collaborators. The sample metadata nearly always contained a de-identified subject ID, COVID-19 status, age in years and sex. Where HLA class I and class II types were available, the types were taken from metadata supplied by the sample provider, not from assay-based typing. Broad study findings and their caveats: The amount of clinical and demographic metadata varied by source and participant and was provided uncurated.

A remark on this clone: Its antigen remains undetermined. Base quality data are lacking; no much larger clone is found one base away.

The CDR3 measures 17 amino acids from cysteine to phenylalanine. Only the CDR3 part of the read is kept: 51 bases, read in frame from the first base. CDR1 and CDR2 are drawn from the germline V gene: MNHEY, SVGEGT. Trimming leaves V shorter by 5 bases and J shorter by 6 bases, with the junction holding 14 bases beyond the gene matches. Whole blood was collected in K2EDTA tubes by collaborating institutions according to the institutions' own protocols. For TCRbeta analysis, collaborators shipped samples as frozen whole blood, isolated PBMCs, or DNA extracted from either of those sample types. TCRbeta CDR3 regions were amplified from genomic DNA by means of the immunoSEQ Assay, a bias-controlled multiplex PCR. In the source study's methods: The number of nucleated cells in each sample was estimated by amplification of reference gene primers within the assay. Sequence reads were collapsed and filtered to measure the absolute abundance of every unique TCRbeta CDR3 rearrangement. Productive Simpson clonality was computed per sample as the square root of Simpson's diversity index over productive rearrangements. The clones in this table, taken by TCRdb from immuneACCESS, are in-frame only. Not every clone is retained; where verified, under half of the shortfall comes from an unresolved V gene, and the cause of the rest is unknown. That table gives V, J and clone size, and the DNA gave D and trimming. The sample table shows 95,000 to 110,000 clones, and 82% are seen once. The ten largest clonotypes hold more than 4.5% of the sample.

The sequenced material came from peripheral blood. Recombination linked TRBV6-2 or TRBV6-3 to TRBJ1-5; 9 bases in the middle match TRBD1. This clonotype was sampled from a man in his sixties with acute or convalescent COVID-19. The DNA sequence follows: TGTGCCAGCAGTCCAATTCGGGACAGGGAAGGCGGTCAGCCCCAGCATTTT. The translation is CASSPIRDREGGQPQHF.